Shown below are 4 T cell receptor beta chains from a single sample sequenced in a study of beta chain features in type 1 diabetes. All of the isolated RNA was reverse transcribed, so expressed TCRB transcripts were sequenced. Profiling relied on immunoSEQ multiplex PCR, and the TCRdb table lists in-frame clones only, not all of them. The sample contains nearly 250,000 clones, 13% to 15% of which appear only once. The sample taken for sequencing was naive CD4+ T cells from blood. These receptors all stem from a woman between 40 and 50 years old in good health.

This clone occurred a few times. This chain's CDR3 is CASSGHRGSSTDTQYF. The CDR3 region has the DNA TGTGCCAGCAGCGGCCACAGGGGGTCGAGCACAGATACGCAGTATTTT. The V gene is TRBV21-1, the J gene TRBJ2-3; TRBD1 reflects the table's D call only, with no check against the DNA. TRBV21-1 is reported as a pseudogene. The CDR3 is 16 amino acids.

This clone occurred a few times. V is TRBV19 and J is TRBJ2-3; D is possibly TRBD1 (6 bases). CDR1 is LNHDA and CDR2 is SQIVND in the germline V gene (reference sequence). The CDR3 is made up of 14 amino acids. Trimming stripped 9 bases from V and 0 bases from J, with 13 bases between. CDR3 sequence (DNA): TGTGCCAGCAAGACAGGTGCTAGCACAGATACGCAGTATTTT. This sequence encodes CASKTGASTDTQYF.

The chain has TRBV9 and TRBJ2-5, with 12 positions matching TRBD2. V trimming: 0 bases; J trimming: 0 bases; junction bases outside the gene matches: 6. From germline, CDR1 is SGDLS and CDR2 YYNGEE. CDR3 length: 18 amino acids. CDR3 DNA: TGTGCCAGCAGCGTAGCGCCTCGGACTAGCGGGGACCAAGAGACCCAGTACTTC. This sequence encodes CASSVAPRTSGDQETQYF.

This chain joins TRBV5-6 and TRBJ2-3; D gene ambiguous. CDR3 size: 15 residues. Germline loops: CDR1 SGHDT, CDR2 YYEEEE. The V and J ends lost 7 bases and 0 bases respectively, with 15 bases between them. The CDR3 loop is CASDSAGRSTDTQYF. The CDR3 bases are TGTGCCAGCGATTCCGCAGGCAGAAGCACAGATACGCAGTATTTT.